This TCR beta chain was recovered during a study of human T cells and chemical hapten exposure. The overall study: The use of 2% DPC on around 2 cm by around 2 cm of upper inner arm skin constituted sensitization.

Individual cDNA molecules had unique molecular identifiers attached to them by the library. From the RACE reads, TCRdb called clonotypes with MiXCR, one entry per CDR3 protein. The sample contains 150,000 to 200,000 distinct CDR3 sequences, around 30% of which appear only once. Noted time point: pre-sensitization, week 0. Treatment reported: therapeutic diphenylcyclopropenone sensitization with weekly scalp DPC. Total RNA came from unfractionated whole blood. Regarding the study as a whole: Alopecia affecting every donor means their immune response may not match healthy people's.

This clonotype was seen repeatedly, ten times or more. Its target is not known. Between the trimmed V and J ends, which lost 0 bases and 5 bases, there was a span of 13 bases. This CDR3 contains 14 residues. Germline V lookup: CDR1 SQVTM, CDR2 ANQGSEA. The V gene is TRBV29-1, the J gene TRBJ2-5; a weak D match, TRBD1 (5 bases). Here the sequenced sample was whole blood, taken in connection with sensitization to the hapten diphenylcyclopropenone (DPC). This receptor was identified in a woman aged 30 to 39 with alopecia areata. Some clones in this sample may be carry-over from other donors' samples. The CDR3: CSVEDWGGPETQYF. The CDR3 nucleotides read TGCAGCGTTGAAGATTGGGGCGGCCCGGAGACCCAGTACTTC.